In its sample, the clone carrying this T cell receptor beta chain was seen many times. The antigen is undetermined. The donors, aged roughly 6 to 95, were healthy Caucasians from Russia. The sample comes from a study of blood T cells in healthy people across ages. This CDR3 spans 15 amino acids. The V gene lost 2 bases and the J gene lost 3 bases, with 13 bases spanning the gap. Germline V gives CDR1 SGHDN, CDR2 FVKESK. Study-level findings and limits: Naive and antigen-experienced cells could not be conclusively compared, given unsorted PBMCs.

Sample-barcoded 5' priming and a J-beta primer mix drove a second PCR of 7 to 11 cycles. One entry per CDR3 protein results from TCRdb running MiXCR on the 5' RACE reads. The sample has 650,000 to 950,000 distinct CDR3 sequences, approximately 44% seen once. The TCR originated in a man in his fifties or sixties in good health. The chain employs TRBV14 and TRBJ1-2; D is uncertain. The material sequenced was blood. CDR3 coding DNA: TGTGCCAGCAGCCAACTAGGCGGTAGCGACTATGGCTACACCTTC. Translation: CASSQLGGSDYGYTF.